The present T cell receptor beta chain was sequenced within a study of blood T cell repertoires in COVID-19. Whole-study context: The United States, Italy and Spain provided the acute and convalescent COVID-19 samples. T cells, B-cell-depleted T cells, or PBMCs provided the cDNA or gDNA that served as material.

In the source study's methods: Reference gene primer amplification gave estimated nucleated cell counts. Method: immunoSEQ multiplex PCR; TCRdb's copy keeps in-frame clones and lacks some. D and trimming come from the DNA, and the V and J calls and clone size come from that table. The sample yields 310,000 or so clones, approximately 86% seen once. Germline CDR1 and CDR2: GTSNPN and SVGIG (reference sequence). The CDR3 length is 16 residues. Trimming at V came to 0 bases and at J to 4 bases, leaving 6 bases not matched to a gene. This TCR came from a woman aged 45-65 years who had recovered from COVID-19. Material for sequencing was peripheral blood. The V and J genes are TRBV30 and TRBJ2-3; 11 bases line up with TRBD2. The CDR3 sequence is CAWSVRSGGAADTQYF. The CDR3, as DNA: TGTGCCTGGAGTGTGCGTAGCGGGGGGGCCGCAGATACGCAGTATTTT. The entire variable domain, with the rest obtained from reference TRBV30 and TRBJ2-3, is as follows: SQTIHQWPATLVQPVGSPLSLECTVEGTSNPNLYWYRQAAGRGLQLLFYSVGIGQISSEVPQNLSASRPQDRQFILSSKKLLLSDSGFYLCAWSVRSGGAADTQYFGPGTRLTVL.